This T cell receptor beta chain is drawn from a study of blood T cells in healthy people across ages. After removal of 7 bases from V and 11 bases from J, the junction contained 20 bases not matched to a gene. Germline values: CDR1 SQVTM, CDR2 ANQGSEA. This CDR3 spans 16 amino acids. This clonotype was seen a few times. Alongside a J-beta primer mix, a sample-barcoded 5' primer served in a second PCR lasting roughly 6 to 11 cycles. One entry per CDR3 protein, called by TCRdb with MiXCR from the 5' RACE reads. The sample records 750,000 to 950,000 distinct CDR3 sequences, about 55% being singletons. V is TRBV29-1 and J is TRBJ2-1, with TRBD2 matching 10 bases. Specimen: blood. This TCR was sampled from a man aged 80 or over in good health. CDR3 bases: TGCAGCGCCGGAATCCCAGGTCTAGCGGGAGTGGTTAAGCAGTTCTTC. This encodes CSAGIPGLAGVVKQFF.